A single sample gave rise to the 23 T cell receptor beta chains below, sequenced in a study of radiation and T cells in renal cell carcinoma. TCRdb keeps only in-frame clones here, not all; method: immunoSEQ multiplex PCR. The sample holds around 160,000 clones, about nine tenths seen once. Sample time point: baseline pretreatment blood. Treatment meaning: 15 Gy SBRT to primary tumor, nephrectomy 4 weeks later. The sample was blood, taken from a patient whose treatment included radiotherapy and nephrectomy. These receptors all come from a woman in her sixties or seventies with renal cell carcinoma.

This clone appeared once. The V and J genes are TRBV5-1 and TRBJ2-2; D not resolved. The germline V and J ends were trimmed by 0 bases and 3 bases, with 9 bases remaining between them. CDR1 SGHRS and CDR2 YFSETQ come from the germline V gene. The CDR3 runs to 15 residues. For the CDR3, the DNA is TGCGCCAGCAGCTTGGGGCGACGTGACACCGGGGAGCTGTTTTTT. Translated: CASSLGRRDTGELFF.

This clone was seen a few times. This chain connects TRBV6-6 to TRBJ1-6, with D unresolved. Germline V gives CDR1 MNHNY, CDR2 SVGAGI (reference sequence). Between the trimmed V and J ends, which lost 5 bases and 8 bases, there was a span of 7 bases. The CDR3 runs to 12 residues. The CDR3 loop reads CASSPSDSPLHF. The CDR3 DNA reads as TGTGCCAGCAGTCCCTCGGATTCACCCCTCCACTTT.

The chain employs TRBV6-5 and TRBJ1-2, with 8 bases fitting TRBD1. Losses at the gene ends were 6 bases for V and 9 bases for J; bases not matched to a gene: 6. This CDR3 has 12 residues. In germline, CDR1 is MNHEY, CDR2 SVGAGI. Here the CDR3 reads CASRTGGSSYTF. Written as DNA, the CDR3 is TGTGCCAGCAGAACAGGGGGATCAAGCTACACCTTC.

V gene TRBV19 combines with J gene TRBJ2-2, with TRBD2 identical over 8 bases. The germline CDR1 and CDR2 sequences are LNHDA and SQIVND (reference sequence). Losses at the gene ends were 5 bases for V and 4 bases for J; bases not matched to a gene: 3. The CDR3 consists of 14 residues. The CDR3 coding sequence is TGTGCCAGTAGTTTCGGGGGGGCCACCGGGGAGCTGTTTTTT. This codes for CASSFGGATGELFF.

This clone came up once. The CDR3 loop is CAWSVGQPGPYNEQFF. The CDR3 nucleotides are TGTGCCTGGAGTGTCGGACAGCCGGGACCATACAATGAGCAGTTCTTC. This sequence joins TRBV30 and TRBJ2-1, with a weak D call TRBD1 (6 bases). V was cut by 0 bases and J by 4 bases, with 16 bases left in between. This CDR3 contains 16 residues. Per the germline V gene, CDR1 is GTSNPN and CDR2 is SVGIG (reference sequence).

The rearrangement joins TRBV25-1 to TRBJ2-3; D gene ambiguous. Trimming took 4 bases from V and 2 from J, leaving 16 bases between them. The CDR3 is made up of 16 amino acids. CDR1 is MGHDK and CDR2 is SYGVNS in the germline V gene. CDR3 bases: TGTGCCAGCAGTGCCATTCAGACATGGCCCACAGATACGCAGTATTTT. Residues: CASSAIQTWPTDTQYF.

This sequence joins TRBV18 and TRBJ2-1; 10 bases agree with TRBD2. Germline CDR1 is KGHSH and CDR2 is LQKENI. V dropped 6 bases and J dropped 1; count of bases not matched to a gene: 6. The CDR3 has 16 amino acids. Written as DNA, the CDR3 is TGTGCCAGCTCCGTGACTAGCGGGTCTTCCTACAATGAGCAGTTCTTC. Protein sequence: CASSVTSGSSYNEQFF.

Turning to this clone: A read error may produce the germline difference seen at one junction end. The rearrangement joins TRBV6-1 to TRBJ2-2, with TRBD2 as a possible D gene (5 bases). Germline-derived CDR1 and CDR2 are MNHNS and SASEGT. The CDR3 spans 18 residues. CDR3 protein: CASSEAVLGVGNPGELFF. CDR3 coding DNA: TGTGCCAGCAGTGAAGCGGTTCTGGGAGTGGGGAACCCCGGGGAGCTGTTTTTT.

This rearrangement joins TRBV27 to TRBJ2-3, with TRBD2 matching over 7 bases. The germline CDR1 and CDR2 sequences are MNHEY and SMNVEV (reference sequence). The V gene end was trimmed by 2 bases and the J gene end by 6 bases; junction bases not matched to a gene: 5. The CDR3 runs 14 residues. The CDR3 bases are TGTGCCAGCAGTTTACGGCTAGCGGCGGATACGCAGTATTTT. Protein: CASSLRLAADTQYF.

The gene calls are TRBV7-9 and TRBJ1-1; 8 bases match TRBD1. V lost 5 bases to trimming and J lost 7 bases; unmatched junction nucleotides: 9. The germline gives CDR1 SEHNR, CDR2 FQNEAQ (reference sequence). The CDR3 is 14 amino acids. Here the CDR3 reads CASSHPDRVSEAFF. CDR3 nucleotide sequence: TGTGCCAGCAGCCATCCGGACAGGGTGAGTGAAGCTTTCTTT.

The chain has TRBV7-2 and TRBJ1-6; D gene ambiguous. V shed 5 bases and J shed 9 bases, with 11 bases lying between them. CDR3 size: 13 residues. The germline gives CDR1 SGHTA, CDR2 FQGNSA. In nucleotides, the CDR3 is TGTGCCAGCAGCCCTAGCAACATTTCACCCCTCCACTTT. Encoded protein: CASSPSNISPLHF.

J is TRBJ2-7 and V is TRBV9; D gene uncertain. Germline V lookup: CDR1 SGDLS, CDR2 YYNGEE. The CDR3 runs 14 residues. Trimming took 0 bases from V and 2 from J, leaving 9 bases between them. The CDR3 DNA reads TGTGCCAGCAGCGTAGCGGAACGGCCCTACGAGCAGTACTTC. Its translation is CASSVAERPYEQYF.

On this clone: At one end, the junction sequence differs from germline, possibly due to a read error. This sequence joins TRBV6-6 and TRBJ1-1, with a tentative D call TRBD1 (5 bases). This CDR3 has 14 residues. Germline values: CDR1 MNHNY, CDR2 SVGAGI (reference sequence). Here the CDR3 DNA reads TGTGCCAGCAGTTACTATGGGGGGAACAATGAAGCTTTCTTT. Its translation is CASSYYGGNNEAFF.

The chain recombines TRBV27 with TRBJ1-4, with no clear D. In germline, CDR1 is MNHEY, CDR2 SMNVEV (reference sequence). The CDR3 loop spans 13 amino acids. V was trimmed by 4 bases and J by 5 bases, leaving 8 bases between them. DNA for the CDR3: TGTGCCAGCAGTTCCACTCGGAATGAAAAACTGTTTTTT. Amino acid sequence: CASSSTRNEKLFF.

The sample holds a few counts of this clone. The chain links TRBV30 to TRBJ1-1; D remains ambiguous. Germline V gene lookup returns CDR1 GTSNPN and CDR2 SVGIG (reference sequence). Trimming took 2 bases from V and 0 from J, leaving 7 bases between them. This CDR3 comprises 13 residues. CDR3 residues: CAWSHSMNTEAFF. CDR3 bases: TGTGCCTGGAGTCACAGCATGAACACTGAAGCTTTCTTT.

The chain employs TRBV27 and TRBJ2-3; D could derive from TRBD1 or TRBD2 (5 bases each). The CDR3 spans 16 residues. CDR1 is MNHEY and CDR2 is SMNVEV in the germline V gene (reference sequence). Trimming cost V 5 bases and J 4 bases, with 19 bases left between them. The CDR3 sequence: CASSPDKVWGPDTQYF. For the CDR3, the DNA is TGTGCCAGCAGTCCAGACAAGGTTTGGGGACCAGATACGCAGTATTTT.

The chain has TRBV25-1 and TRBJ2-5; 12 positions agree with TRBD2. Germline CDR1 reads MGHDK; CDR2 reads SYGVNS. The V gene end was trimmed by 5 bases and the J gene end by 3 bases; junction bases not matched to a gene: 4. The CDR3 is made up of 15 amino acids. The CDR3 is CASSRLAGVEETQYF. In DNA, the CDR3 is TGTGCCAGCAGTCGACTAGCGGGGGTGGAAGAGACCCAGTACTTC.

The chain recombines TRBV5-1 with TRBJ2-5; TRBD1 or TRBD2 may be the D gene (5 bases each). V lost 4 bases and J lost 2, with 15 bases in between. Germline V gene data show CDR1 as SGHRS and CDR2 as YFSETQ. The CDR3 length is 15 residues. For the CDR3, the DNA is TGCGCCAGCAGCGGAACCGGGACCAAACAAGAGACCCAGTACTTC. It codes for CASSGTGTKQETQYF.

This chain joins TRBV5-4 and TRBJ1-2; 10 bases fit TRBD1. The J segment lost 8 bases and the V segment lost 4 bases, leaving 8 bases of the junction unmatched. Germline assignment: CDR1 SGHNT and CDR2 YYREEE (reference sequence). The CDR3 is 14 residues long. For the CDR3, the DNA is TGTGCCAGCAGCGTAGACAGGGGGCTCGGGGGCTACACCTTC. Its translation: CASSVDRGLGGYTF.

The gene calls are TRBV27 and TRBJ1-2; D may be TRBD1 (6 bases). Germline lookup yields CDR1 MNHEY and CDR2 SMNVEV (reference sequence). V gave up 6 bases and J gave up 7 bases, with 15 bases separating them. The CDR3 is made up of 13 amino acids. The CDR3 sequence is CASRGTGAAGYTF. Written as DNA, the CDR3 is TGTGCCAGCAGGGGGACGGGGGCGGCTGGCTACACCTTC.

This clone was detected once. CDR3 sequence (DNA): TGCAGCGTTGAAGTAGGTCTAGCGGGGGGCTACGAGCAGTACTTC. This translates into CSVEVGLAGGYEQYF. The chain has TRBV29-1 and TRBJ2-7, with 11 bases fitting TRBD2. The trim removed 1 base at V and 3 bases at J, leaving 5 bases unmatched. The CDR3 is 15 amino acids. CDR1 and CDR2 (germline): SQVTM, ANQGSEA.

The V gene is TRBV4-1, the J gene TRBJ2-7; TRBD2 might be the D (5 bases). The germline gives CDR1 MGHRA, CDR2 YSYEKL. The length of the CDR3 is 16 residues. Trimming shortened V by 1 base and J by 2 bases, and 15 bases separated the two germline ends. CDR3 sequence: CASSQGRERPTYEQYF. DNA of the CDR3: TGCGCCAGCAGCCAAGGCCGGGAACGACCTACCTACGAGCAGTACTTC.

The V and J genes are TRBV27 and TRBJ2-7; 9 bases are a match to TRBD2. The CDR3 runs to 15 residues. CDR1 is MNHEY, CDR2 SMNVEV, per germline (reference sequence). Trimming took 0 bases from V and 5 from J; bases not matched to a gene: 5. CDR3 nucleotide sequence: TGTGCCAGCAGTTTATCCCGCGGGGGGGCCCACGAGCAGTACTTC. It yields the protein CASSLSRGGAHEQYF.